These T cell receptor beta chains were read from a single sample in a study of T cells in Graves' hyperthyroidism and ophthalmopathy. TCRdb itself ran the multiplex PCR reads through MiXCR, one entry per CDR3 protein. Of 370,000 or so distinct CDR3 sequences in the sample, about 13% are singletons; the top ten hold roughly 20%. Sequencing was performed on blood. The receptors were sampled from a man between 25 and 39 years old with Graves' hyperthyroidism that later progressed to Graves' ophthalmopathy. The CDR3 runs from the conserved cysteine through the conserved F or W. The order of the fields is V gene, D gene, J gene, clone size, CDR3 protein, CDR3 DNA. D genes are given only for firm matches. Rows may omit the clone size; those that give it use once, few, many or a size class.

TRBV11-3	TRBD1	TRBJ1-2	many	CASTGQGASGYTF	TGTGCCAGCACCGGACAGGGGGCATCTGGCTACACCTTC
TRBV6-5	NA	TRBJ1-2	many	CASSYSAGGVNGYTF	TGTGCCAGCAGTTACTCGGCGGGGGGCGTAAACGGCTACACCTTC
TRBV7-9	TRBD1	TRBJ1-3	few	CASSLEGQPGNTIYF	TGTGCCAGCAGCTTAGAGGGACAGCCTGGAAACACCATATATTTT
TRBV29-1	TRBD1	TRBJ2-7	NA	CSVRTGGDEQYF	TGCAGCGTCCGGACAGGGGGCGACGAGCAGTACTTC
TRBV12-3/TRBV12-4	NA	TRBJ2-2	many	CASSFFLQSTGELFF	TGTGCCAGCAGTTTTTTTCTCCAGTCCACCGGGGAGCTGTTTTTT
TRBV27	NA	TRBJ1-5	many	CASSLSGARNQPQHF	TGTGCCAGCAGTTTATCGGGGGCGCGCAATCAGCCCCAGCATTTT
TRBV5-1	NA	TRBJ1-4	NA	CASSWRGDLNEKLFF	TGCGCCAGCAGCTGGCGGGGAGACCTTAATGAAAAACTGTTTTTT
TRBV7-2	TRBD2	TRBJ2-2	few	CASSPGLAGDFYTGELFF	TGTGCCAGCAGCCCGGGACTAGCGGGGGACTTTTACACCGGGGAGCTGTTTTTT
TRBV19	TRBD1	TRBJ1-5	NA	CASSGDRGSNQPQHF	TGTGCCAGTAGTGGAGACAGGGGAAGCAATCAGCCCCAGCATTTT
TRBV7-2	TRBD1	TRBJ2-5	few	CASSVKLSGGGETQYF	TGTGCCAGCAGCGTAAAGCTCTCAGGGGGCGGAGAGACCCAGTACTTC
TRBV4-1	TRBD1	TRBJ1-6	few	CASSRIGQGDSPLHF	TGCGCCAGCAGCCGGATTGGACAGGGAGATTCACCCCTCCACTTT
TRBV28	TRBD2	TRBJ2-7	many	CASSRGAYEQYF	TGTGCCAGCAGTCGGGGGGCCTACGAGCAGTACTTC
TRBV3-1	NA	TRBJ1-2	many	CASSRSGNYGYTF	TGTGCCAGCAGTCGATCGGGGAACTATGGCTACACCTTC
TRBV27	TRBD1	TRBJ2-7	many	CASSLKGQGTYEQYF	TGTGCCAGCAGTTTAAAAGGACAGGGGACCTACGAGCAGTACTTC
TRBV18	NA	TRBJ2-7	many	CASSPILGRGSEQYF	TGTGCCAGCTCACCAATCCTGGGAAGGGGGTCCGAGCAGTACTTC
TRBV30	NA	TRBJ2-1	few	CAWSSTGKQFF	TGTGCCTGGAGTAGCACGGGGAAGCAGTTCTTC
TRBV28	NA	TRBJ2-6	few	CASNIYSGANVLTF	TGTGCCAGCAATATCTACTCTGGGGCCAACGTCCTGACTTTC
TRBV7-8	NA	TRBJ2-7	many	CASSLTDRYEQYF	TGTGCCAGCAGCTTAACTGACAGATACGAGCAGTACTTC
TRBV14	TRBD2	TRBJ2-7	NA	CASSPSGAYPYEQYF	TGTGCCAGCAGCCCTAGCGGGGCCTACCCCTACGAGCAGTACTTC
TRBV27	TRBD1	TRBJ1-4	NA	CASRGQGRSMFF	TGTGCCAGCAGGGGACAGGGGAGATCCATGTTTTTT
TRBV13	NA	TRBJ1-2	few	CASSLGQRNYGYTF	TGTGCCAGCAGCTTAGGACAGAGGAACTATGGCTACACCTTC
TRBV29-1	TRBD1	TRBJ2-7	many	CSVDRDDGLYEQYF	TGCAGCGTAGACAGGGATGACGGTCTCTACGAGCAGTACTTC
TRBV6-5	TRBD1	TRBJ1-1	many	CASSYSDRVASGFEAFF	TGTGCCAGCAGTTACTCAGACAGGGTCGCAAGTGGGTTCGAAGCTTTCTTT
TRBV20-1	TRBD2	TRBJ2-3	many	CSRSGGRSTDTQYF	TGCAGCCGTAGCGGGGGACGTAGCACAGATACGCAGTATTTT
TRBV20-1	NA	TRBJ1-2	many	CSARDLHYGYTF	TGCAGTGCTAGGGACCTACACTATGGCTACACCTTC
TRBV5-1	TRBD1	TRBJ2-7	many	CASSSGTGTYEQYF	TGCGCCAGCAGCTCCGGGACAGGTACCTACGAGCAGTACTTC
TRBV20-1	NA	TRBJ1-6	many	CSARVASAVNSPLHF	TGCAGTGCTAGAGTGGCATCGGCCGTGAATTCACCCCTCCACTTT
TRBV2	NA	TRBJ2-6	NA	CASSDQGRFSGANVLTF	TGTGCCAGCAGTGACCAGGGACGGTTCTCTGGGGCCAACGTCCTGACTTTC
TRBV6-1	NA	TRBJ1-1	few	CASSDVWTEAFF	TGTGCCAGCAGTGACGTATGGACTGAAGCTTTCTTT
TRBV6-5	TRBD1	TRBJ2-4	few	CASSYSNGQGRNIQYF	TGTGCCAGCAGTTACTCGAATGGACAGGGAAGAAACATTCAGTACTTC
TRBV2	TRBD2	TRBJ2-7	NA	CASSETWSGGALTYEQYF	TGTGCCAGCAGTGAGACTTGGAGCGGGGGGGCTTTGACCTACGAGCAGTACTTC
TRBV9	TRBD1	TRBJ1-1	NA	CASSAGTDDTEAFF	TGTGCCAGCAGCGCGGGGACAGACGACACTGAAGCTTTCTTT
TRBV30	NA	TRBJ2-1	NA	CAWSVLGGAVVDEQFF	TGTGCCTGGAGTGTACTAGGAGGGGCTGTTGTCGATGAGCAGTTCTTC
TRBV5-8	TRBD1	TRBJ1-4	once	CASSLRGRGANEKLFF	TGTGCCAGCAGCCTCAGGGGGCGCGGAGCTAATGAAAAACTGTTTTTT
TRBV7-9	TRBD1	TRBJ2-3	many	CASSAGTGVADTQYF	TGTGCCAGCAGCGCCGGGACAGGGGTGGCAGATACGCAGTATTTT
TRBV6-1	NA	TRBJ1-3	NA	CASTADRSSGNTIYF	TGTGCCAGCACCGCCGACAGGAGCTCTGGAAACACCATATATTTT
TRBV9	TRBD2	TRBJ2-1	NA	CASSVGAGGAYNEQFF	TGTGCCAGCAGCGTAGGTGCGGGGGGAGCCTACAATGAGCAGTTCTTC
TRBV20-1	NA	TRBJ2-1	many	CSARDTGSSYNEQFF	TGCAGTGCTAGAGATACCGGGAGCTCCTACAATGAGCAGTTCTTC
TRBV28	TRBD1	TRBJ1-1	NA	CASSSGGMDTEAFF	TGTGCCAGCAGTTCAGGGGGCATGGACACTGAAGCTTTCTTT